This T cell receptor beta chain originates from a study of CD8+ T cells in alopecia areata. Reverse transcription of extracted RNA yielded cDNA, which provided the sequencing template. Method: immunoSEQ multiplex PCR; TCRdb's copy keeps in-frame clones and lacks some. The sample shows hundreds of thousands of clones, 60% of them seen only once. Regarding treatment: oral pan-JAK inhibitor, 5-10 mg twice daily. Peripheral blood and lesional scalp punch biopsies came from alopecia areata patients. This clone was counted a single time. The source is a human donor with alopecia areata. The sample here was CD4+ T cells sorted from blood, taken around week 53, from a patient treated with tofacitinib.

CDR3 amino acids: CASSPDKPRGTEAFF. Written as DNA, the CDR3 is TGTGCCAGCAGCCCAGATAAACCCAGGGGCACTGAAGCTTTCTTT. The chain links TRBV7-9 to TRBJ1-1; possible D gene TRBD1, 6 bases. Germline V lookup: CDR1 SEHNR, CDR2 FQNEAQ (reference sequence). Trimming stripped 5 bases from V and 4 bases from J, with 17 bases between. The CDR3 extends over 15 amino acids.